This entry lists 24 T cell receptor beta chains sequenced from one sample in a study of graft-versus-host responses after intestinal transplantation (TCRdb year 2021). To isolate intraepithelial and lamina propria lymphocytes from graft specimens, dithiothreitol, EDTA incubations and collagenase D digestion were used. Libraries were prepared through the immunoSEQ multiplex PCR assay. TCRdb obtained this table from immuneACCESS and retained in-frame rearrangements with V and J assigned. These tables miss some clones; where compared with another copy, unresolved V genes account for less than half of the shortfall, and the remainder is unexplained. This sample comprises 15,000 to 20,000 clones, 75% to 85% of them detected only once. The top ten constitute under 4% of the sample. Sequenced material: ileum tissue, taken approximately 83 weeks after intestinal transplantation. These receptors were collected from a human patient who received an intestinal transplant, so some T cells may come from the graft donor.

This clone was picked up one time. The V gene is TRBV4-1, the J gene TRBJ1-5, with TRBD1 matching over 7 bases. Germline lookup yields CDR1 MGHRA and CDR2 YSYEKL. The CDR3 is made up of 14 amino acids. V lost 3 bases and J lost 4; bases outside the gene matches: 3. In DNA form, the CDR3 reads TGCGCCAGCAGCCAGGGACAGAATAATCAGCCCCAGCATTTT. As protein: CASSQGQNNQPQHF.

This clone came up once. J is TRBJ2-5 and V is TRBV6-5; D not resolved. The CDR3 runs to 13 residues. V was trimmed by 5 bases and J by 4 bases, leaving 11 bases between them. Germline V gene data show CDR1 as MNHEY and CDR2 as SVGAGI. The CDR3, as DNA: TGTGCCAGCAGTGAAGTGAGGCGAGAGACCCAGTACTTC. Residues: CASSEVRRETQYF.

This clone was detected a few times. The chain couples TRBV4-1 to TRBJ2-5; 12 positions match TRBD1. CDR1 is MGHRA, CDR2 YSYEKL, per germline. Unmatched junction bases numbered 7, after V lost 3 bases and J lost 5 bases. The CDR3 has 16 residues. The CDR3 region has the DNA TGCGCCAGCAGCCAGCACCGGGACAGGGGGCTTGAGACCCAGTACTTC. Translating it yields CASSQHRDRGLETQYF.

V and J are TRBV7-8 and TRBJ2-3; D possibly corresponds to TRBD1 (6 bases). The germline gives CDR1 SGHVS, CDR2 FQNEAQ. V lost 5 bases to trimming and J lost 7 bases, with 19 bases between them. This CDR3 is 15 amino acids long. The CDR3 spells CASSTTGSYRNTQYF. DNA of the CDR3: TGTGCCAGCAGCACTACAGGGTCCTACCGGAATACGCAGTATTTT.

The rearrangement joins TRBV2 to TRBJ2-7; no clear D gene. Trimming took 1 base from V and 0 from J, leaving 10 bases between them. Germline V CDR1 and CDR2: SNHLY, FYNNEI. CDR3 length: 15 amino acids. CDR3 amino acids: CASSEGVGSSYEQYF. The CDR3 nucleotides read TGTGCCAGCAGTGAAGGGGTAGGAAGCTCCTACGAGCAGTACTTC.

The V call is TRBV28, the J call TRBJ1-6; D remains unclear. The CDR3 contains 15 residues. Trimming cost V 5 bases and J 6 bases, with 14 bases left between them. CDR1 is MDHEN, CDR2 SYDVKM, per germline. CDR3 in DNA: TGTGCCAGCAGTCCGGCGGCTACTTCTAATTCACCCCTCCACTTT. This gives the protein CASSPAATSNSPLHF.

This clone has only a few counts. CDR3 nucleotide sequence: TGCGCCAGCAGCTACTCAGGGGAGGCTGGCTACACCTTC. This codes for CASSYSGEAGYTF. The chain recombines TRBV5-1 with TRBJ1-2; D might be TRBD1 (6 bases). The length of the CDR3 is 13 residues. V was shortened by 3 bases and J by 7 bases, with 13 bases between the two germline ends. CDR1 is SGHRS and CDR2 is YFSETQ in the germline V gene.

The J gene is TRBJ2-4, the V gene TRBV4-1, with TRBD2 identical over 11 bases. The CDR3 has 15 residues. Germline V gene data show CDR1 as MGHRA and CDR2 as YSYEKL. Trimming cost V 3 bases and J 8 bases; bases outside gene matches: 6. The CDR3 bases are TGCGCCAGCAGCCAGAGACTAGCGGGGAAGGACATTCAGTACTTC. It encodes CASSQRLAGKDIQYF.

J is TRBJ2-7 and V is TRBV9; 9 nucleotides align to TRBD2. The germline V gene has CDR1 SGDLS and CDR2 YYNGEE. V was pared by 0 bases and J by 4 bases, with 5 bases of the junction left unmatched. This CDR3 comprises 15 residues. The CDR3 here is CASSVGAGGGYEQYF. CDR3 DNA sequence: TGTGCCAGCAGCGTAGGAGCGGGGGGAGGGTACGAGCAGTACTTC.

The J gene is TRBJ2-1, the V gene TRBV11-2; a weak D match, TRBD1 (6 bases). CDR3 length: 12 residues. The V and J ends lost 1 base and 10 bases respectively, with 8 bases between them. Germline CDR1 reads SGHAT; CDR2 reads FQNNGV. The CDR3: CASSLGGTEQFF. Written as DNA, the CDR3 is TGTGCCAGCAGCTTAGGAGGGACAGAGCAGTTCTTC.

V and J are TRBV30 and TRBJ1-2, with D maybe TRBD1 (5 bases). V lost 0 bases and J 8 bases, leaving 16 bases between the germline ends. The CDR3 is 14 amino acids. The germline V gene has CDR1 GTSNPN and CDR2 SVGIG (reference sequence). CDR3 nucleotides: TGTGCCTGGAGTGTACTTATCGGGGCGAGAGGCTACACCTTC. Translation gives CAWSVLIGARGYTF. The full variable domain, in which reference TRBV30 and TRBJ1-2 provide the parts outside the CDR3, is SQTIHQWPATLVQPVGSPLSLECTVEGTSNPNLYWYRQAAGRGLQLLFYSVGIGQISSEVPQNLSASRPQDRQFILSSKKLLLSDSGFYLCAWSVLIGARGYTFGSGTRLTVV.

The table lists this clone with a few counts. The genes are TRBV11-1 and TRBJ2-1; a possible D gene is TRBD2 (6 bases). This CDR3 contains 15 residues. V was pared by 3 bases and J by 12 bases, with 21 bases between. The germline gives CDR1 SGHAT, CDR2 FQDESV (reference sequence). In nucleotides, the CDR3 is TGTGCCAGCAGCTTGTCCGCGGGGACCGCTACTGTGCAGTTCTTC. It codes for CASSLSAGTATVQFF.

The chain couples TRBV5-1 to TRBJ2-1; no reliable D call. Trimming stripped 0 bases from V and 5 bases from J, with 9 bases between. The CDR3 consists of 14 residues. The germline V gene has CDR1 SGHRS and CDR2 YFSETQ. DNA of the CDR3: TGCGCCAGCAGCTTGGACTTACTGAACAATGAGCAGTTCTTC. Encoded protein: CASSLDLLNNEQFF.

This clone was seen more than once but under ten times. The same CDR3 can be traced to other DNA sequences in this sample. The chain is built from TRBV5-8 and TRBJ1-6; 9 positions match TRBD1. V gave up 3 bases and J gave up 8 bases; unmatched junction bases: 9. Germline V lookup: CDR1 SGHTS, CDR2 YDEGEE. The CDR3 runs 16 residues. CDR3 coding DNA: TGTGCCAGCAGCTCGGGGACAGGGTATCATCATTCACCCCTCCACTTT. As protein: CASSSGTGYHHSPLHF.

The CDR3 coding sequence is TGTGCCAGCCTTTTTACACAGGGGGCGACTGAAGCTTTCTTT. The encoded protein is CASLFTQGATEAFF. The chain carries TRBV2 and TRBJ1-1; TRBD1 aligns across 9 bases. Germline V CDR1 and CDR2: SNHLY, FYNNEI. The CDR3 spans 14 residues. V trimming: 8 bases; J trimming: 5 bases; junction bases outside the gene matches: 9.

The CDR3 sequence is CASSPMRGTYEQYF. CDR3 coding DNA: TGTGCCAGCTCACCAATGAGGGGAACCTACGAGCAGTACTTC. This chain uses TRBV18 with TRBJ2-7, with D perhaps given as TRBD1 or TRBD2 (5 bases each). The CDR3 is made up of 14 amino acids. The germline gives CDR1 KGHSH, CDR2 LQKENI. V gave up 2 bases and J gave up 2 bases, with 10 bases separating them. Together with reference TRBV18 and TRBJ2-7, the CDR3 gives the full variable domain: NAGVMQNPRHLVRRRGQEARLRCSPMKGHSHVYWYRQLPEEGLKFMVYLQKENIIDESGMPKERFSAEFPKEGPSILRIQQVVRGDSAAYFCASSPMRGTYEQYFGPGTRLTVT.

This clone was observed a handful of times. V usage is TRBV2 and J usage is TRBJ2-2, with D possibly being TRBD2 (5 bases). There are 15 residues in the CDR3. Trimming cost V 4 bases and J 2 bases, with 11 bases left between them. The germline V gene has CDR1 SNHLY and CDR2 FYNNEI. The DNA of the CDR3 is TGTGCCAGCAGTGGCCAGCGGACTAACACCGGGGAGCTGTTTTTT. Translation: CASSGQRTNTGELFF.

J is TRBJ1-5 and V is TRBV6-1; D remains ambiguous. Trimming cost V 1 base and J 3 bases, with 4 bases left between them. Germline V lookup: CDR1 MNHNS, CDR2 SASEGT. The length of the CDR3 is 13 residues. CDR3 DNA sequence: TGTGCCAGCAGTGAAGAGACCAATCAGCCCCAGCATTTT. Amino acids: CASSEETNQPQHF.

V is TRBV27 and J is TRBJ2-1; 8 bases align to TRBD1. CDR3 size: 13 residues. J was trimmed by 7 bases and V by 6 bases; bases with no gene match: 5. Per the germline V gene, CDR1 is MNHEY and CDR2 is SMNVEV (reference sequence). Written as DNA, the CDR3 is TGTGCCAGCAGGGAGTGGACAGGGAATGAGCAGTTCTTC. Amino acid sequence: CASREWTGNEQFF.

The chain couples TRBV12-2 to TRBJ1-1; the table names TRBD1, a call not compared with the DNA. TRBV12-2 constitutes a pseudogene. The CDR3 has 18 residues. This CDR3 is CASRFPGQGFGMNTEAFF. The CDR3 DNA sequence: TGTGCAAGTCGCTTCCCGGGACAGGGTTTTGGGATGAACACTGAAGCTTTCTTT.

V is TRBV11-3 and J is TRBJ1-2; TRBD1 matches 7 bases. CDR3 length: 17 amino acids. CDR1 SGHNT and CDR2 YENEEA come from the germline V gene. The junction had 14 bases not matched to a gene; V was cut back by 7 bases and J by 0 bases. The CDR3 nucleotides read TGTGCCAGCACCTATGGACAGGCTGCGCCTTCTAACTATGGCTACACCTTC. Protein product: CASTYGQAAPSNYGYTF.

In DNA, the CDR3 is TGTGCCAGCACCCCGGCGGGAGAAGAGACCCAGTACTTC. The encoded protein is CASTPAGEETQYF. V is TRBV6-6 and J is TRBJ2-5; 7 nucleotides align to TRBD2. Trimming at V came to 7 bases and at J to 3 bases, leaving 5 bases not matched to a gene. The CDR3 extends over 13 amino acids. From germline, CDR1 is MNHNY and CDR2 SVGAGI (reference sequence).

The chain recombines TRBV12-5 with TRBJ2-5, with 11 positions matching TRBD2. The CDR3 totals 15 residues. From germline, CDR1 is LGHNT and CDR2 FRNRAP. V dropped 8 bases and J dropped 2; count of bases not matched to a gene: 7. The CDR3 spells CASNLAGGGQETQYF. In DNA, the CDR3 is TGTGCTAGTAATCTAGCGGGGGGCGGGCAAGAGACCCAGTACTTC.

CDR3 DNA sequence: TGTGCCAGCAGCTACAGCGGTTCACCCCTCCACTTT. It is translated as CASSYSGSPLHF. The genes are TRBV5-6 and TRBJ1-6; D gene unclear. Trimming stripped 3 bases from V and 9 bases from J, with 7 bases between. CDR1 and CDR2 (germline): SGHDT, YYEEEE. The CDR3 is 12 residues long.